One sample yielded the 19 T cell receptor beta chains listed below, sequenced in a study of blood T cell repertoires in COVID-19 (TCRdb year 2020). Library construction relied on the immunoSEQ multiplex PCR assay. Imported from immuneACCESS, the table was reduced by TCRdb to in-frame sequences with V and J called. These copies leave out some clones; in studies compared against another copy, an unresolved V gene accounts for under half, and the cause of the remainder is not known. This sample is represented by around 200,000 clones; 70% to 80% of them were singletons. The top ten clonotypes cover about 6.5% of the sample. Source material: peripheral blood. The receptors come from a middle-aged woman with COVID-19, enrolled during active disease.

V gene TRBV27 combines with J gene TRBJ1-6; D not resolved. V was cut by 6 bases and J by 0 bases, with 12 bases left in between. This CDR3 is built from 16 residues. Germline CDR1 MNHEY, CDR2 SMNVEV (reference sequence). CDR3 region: CASRTSGSSYNSPLHF. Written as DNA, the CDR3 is TGTGCCAGCAGGACTTCGGGGAGCTCCTATAATTCACCCCTCCACTTT.

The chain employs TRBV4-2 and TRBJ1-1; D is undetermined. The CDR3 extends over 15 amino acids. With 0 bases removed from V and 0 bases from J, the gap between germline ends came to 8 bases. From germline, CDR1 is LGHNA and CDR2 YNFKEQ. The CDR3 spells CASSQDHEVNTEAFF. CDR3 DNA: TGTGCCAGCAGCCAAGATCACGAGGTGAACACTGAAGCTTTCTTT.

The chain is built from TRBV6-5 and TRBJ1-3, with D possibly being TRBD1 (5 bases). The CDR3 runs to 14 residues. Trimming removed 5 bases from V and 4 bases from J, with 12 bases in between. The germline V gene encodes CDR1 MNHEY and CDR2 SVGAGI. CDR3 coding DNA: TGTGCCAGCAGTAAGGGACTTAGGGGAAACACCATATATTTT. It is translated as CASSKGLRGNTIYF.

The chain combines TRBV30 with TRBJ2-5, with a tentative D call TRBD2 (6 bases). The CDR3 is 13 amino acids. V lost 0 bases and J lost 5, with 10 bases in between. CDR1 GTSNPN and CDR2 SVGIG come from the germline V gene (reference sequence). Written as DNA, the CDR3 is TGTGCCTGGAGTGTGCTAGCGCGCGAGACCCAGTACTTC. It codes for CAWSVLARETQYF.

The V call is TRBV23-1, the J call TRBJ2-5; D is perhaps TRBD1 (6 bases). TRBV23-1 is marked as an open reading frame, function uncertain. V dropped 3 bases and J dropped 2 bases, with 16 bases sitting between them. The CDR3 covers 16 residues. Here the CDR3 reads CASSQYPPTGQETQYF. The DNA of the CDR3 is TGCGCCAGCAGTCAGTACCCCCCAACAGGGCAAGAGACCCAGTACTTC.

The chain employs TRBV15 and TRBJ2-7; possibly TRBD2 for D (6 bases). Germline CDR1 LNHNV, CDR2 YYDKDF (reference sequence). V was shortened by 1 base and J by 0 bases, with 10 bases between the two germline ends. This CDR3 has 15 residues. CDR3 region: CATSRGGESSYEQYF. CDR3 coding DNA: TGTGCCACCAGCAGAGGGGGGGAGAGCTCCTACGAGCAGTACTTC.

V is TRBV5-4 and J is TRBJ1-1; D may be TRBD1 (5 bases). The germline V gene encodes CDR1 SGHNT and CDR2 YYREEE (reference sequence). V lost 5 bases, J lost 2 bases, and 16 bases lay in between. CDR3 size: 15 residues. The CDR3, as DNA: TGTGCCAGCAGGCCGAAGACAGAATTTAACACTGAAGCTTTCTTT. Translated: CASRPKTEFNTEAFF.

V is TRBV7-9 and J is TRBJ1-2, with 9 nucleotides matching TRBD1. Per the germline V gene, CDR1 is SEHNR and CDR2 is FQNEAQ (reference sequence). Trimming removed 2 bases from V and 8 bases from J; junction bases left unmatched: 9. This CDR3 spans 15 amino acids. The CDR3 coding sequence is TGTGCCAGCAGCTTATTGGGACAGGGATTCGACGGCTACACCTTC. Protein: CASSLLGQGFDGYTF. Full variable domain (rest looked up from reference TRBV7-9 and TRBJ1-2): DTGVSQNPRHKITKRGQNVTFRCDPISEHNRLYWYRQTLGQGPEFLTYFQNEAQLEKSRLLSDRFSAERPKGSFSTLEIQRTEQGDSAMYLCASSLLGQGFDGYTFGSGTRLTVV.

The CDR3 loop is CASSPSMQRSGTEAFF. The CDR3 coding sequence is TGTGCCAGCTCACCCTCTATGCAGAGATCGGGGACTGAAGCTTTCTTT. The genes are TRBV18 and TRBJ1-1, with D unresolved. The germline V gene has CDR1 KGHSH and CDR2 LQKENI. The CDR3 covers 16 residues. Trimming cost V 3 bases and J 5 bases, with 19 bases left between them.

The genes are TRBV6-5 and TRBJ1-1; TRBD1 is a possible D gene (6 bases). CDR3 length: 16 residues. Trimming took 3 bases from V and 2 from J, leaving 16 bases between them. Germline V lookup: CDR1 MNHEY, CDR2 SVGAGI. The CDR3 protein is CASSYIQGIRNTEAFF. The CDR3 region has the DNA TGTGCCAGCAGTTATATCCAGGGGATACGAAACACTGAAGCTTTCTTT.

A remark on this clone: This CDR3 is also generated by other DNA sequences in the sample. CDR3 loop: CASSSSYEQYF. CDR3 DNA: TGTGCCAGTTCTAGCTCCTACGAGCAGTACTTC. The chain joins TRBV19 to TRBJ2-7; D is unclear. The germline V and J ends were trimmed by 8 bases and 0 bases, with 5 bases remaining between them. The CDR3 sequence is 11 residues long. Germline values: CDR1 LNHDA, CDR2 SQIVND (reference sequence). Together with reference TRBV19 and TRBJ2-7, the CDR3 gives the full variable domain: DGGITQSPKYLFRKEGQNVTLSCEQNLNHDAMYWYRQDPGQGLRLIYYSQIVNDFQKGDIAEGYSVSREKKESFPLTVTSAQKNPTAFYLCASSSSYEQYFGPGTRLTVT.

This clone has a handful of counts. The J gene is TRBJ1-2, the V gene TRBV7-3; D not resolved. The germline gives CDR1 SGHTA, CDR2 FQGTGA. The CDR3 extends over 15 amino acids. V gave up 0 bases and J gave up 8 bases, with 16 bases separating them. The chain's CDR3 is CASSLTPGLMGGYTF. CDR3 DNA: TGTGCCAGCAGCTTAACTCCAGGCCTGATGGGCGGCTACACCTTC.

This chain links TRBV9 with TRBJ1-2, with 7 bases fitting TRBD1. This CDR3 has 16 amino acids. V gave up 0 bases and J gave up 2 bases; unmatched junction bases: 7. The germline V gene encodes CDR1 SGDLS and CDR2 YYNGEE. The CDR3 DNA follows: TGTGCCAGCAGCGTAGCTACGGGGACAGAAAACTATGGCTACACCTTC. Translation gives CASSVATGTENYGYTF.

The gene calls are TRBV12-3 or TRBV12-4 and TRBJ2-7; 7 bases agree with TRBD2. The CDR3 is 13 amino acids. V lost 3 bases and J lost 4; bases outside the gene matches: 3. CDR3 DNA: TGTGCCAGCAGTTTGCGGGAGTCGTACGAGCAGTACTTC. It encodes CASSLRESYEQYF.

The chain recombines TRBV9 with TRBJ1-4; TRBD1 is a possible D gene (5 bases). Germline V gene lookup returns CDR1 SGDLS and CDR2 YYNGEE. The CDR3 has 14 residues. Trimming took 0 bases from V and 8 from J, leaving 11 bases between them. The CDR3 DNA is TGTGCCAGCAGCGTAGATGGGGGGGTCGAAAAACTGTTTTTT. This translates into CASSVDGGVEKLFF.

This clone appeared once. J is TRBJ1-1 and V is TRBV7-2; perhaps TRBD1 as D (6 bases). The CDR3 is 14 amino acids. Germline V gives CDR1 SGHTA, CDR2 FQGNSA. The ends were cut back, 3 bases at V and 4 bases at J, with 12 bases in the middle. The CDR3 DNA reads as TGTGCCAGCAGCTTCCGGGGGGCTATCACTGAAGCTTTCTTT. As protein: CASSFRGAITEAFF.

The CDR3 region is CAQSRGSGNTIYF. CDR3 in DNA: TGTGCCCAATCGAGAGGGTCTGGAAACACCATATATTTT. This chain joins TRBV7-9 and TRBJ1-3, with D unresolved. The germline gives CDR1 SEHNR, CDR2 FQNEAQ (reference sequence). V gave up 11 bases and J gave up 1 base, with 12 bases separating them. There are 13 residues in the CDR3. Based on the CDR3 plus reference TRBV7-9 and TRBJ1-3, the full variable domain is DTGVSQNPRHKITKRGQNVTFRCDPISEHNRLYWYRQTLGQGPEFLTYFQNEAQLEKSRLLSDRFSAERPKGSFSTLEIQRTEQGDSAMYLCAQSRGSGNTIYFGEGSWLTVV.

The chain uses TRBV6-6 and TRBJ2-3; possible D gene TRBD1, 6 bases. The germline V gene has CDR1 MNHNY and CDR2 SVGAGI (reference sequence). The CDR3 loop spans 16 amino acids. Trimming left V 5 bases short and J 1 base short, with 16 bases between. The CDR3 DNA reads TGTGCCAGCAGTCTTGCCAGGGGTTTCGGCACAGATACGCAGTATTTT. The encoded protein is CASSLARGFGTDTQYF.

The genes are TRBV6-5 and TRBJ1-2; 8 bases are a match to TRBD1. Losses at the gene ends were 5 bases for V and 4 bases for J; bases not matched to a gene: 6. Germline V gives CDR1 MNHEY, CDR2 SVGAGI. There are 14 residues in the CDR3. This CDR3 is CASSIGTGLYGYTF. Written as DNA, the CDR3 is TGTGCCAGCAGTATAGGGACAGGACTCTATGGCTACACCTTC.